One T cell receptor (beta chain) is described in this entry. Its recognized antigen is unknown. It has no much larger one-base neighbor in the sample; base qualities were not kept. Collaborating institutions collected whole blood in K2EDTA tubes following their own protocols. For TCRbeta analysis, collaborator samples were shipped as frozen whole blood, as isolated PBMCs, or as DNA extracted from either sample type. The source of the sample is a study of blood T cell repertoires in COVID-19 (dated by TCRdb to 2020 to 2022). Some background on the complete study: Collaborator samples came from the United States, Italy and Spain and covered acute and convalescent phases of COVID-19. The material from the prospective study consisted of cDNA or gDNA derived from T cells, B-cell-depleted T cells, or PBMCs. The dataset comprised deeply sampled blood TCRbeta repertoires from subjects exposed to, actively infected with, or recovered from COVID-19. The repertoires were made available in a free public database intended to serve as a resource for research on the immune response to SARS-CoV-2. The samples were drawn from two sources: the first 160 participants of the ongoing ImmuneRACE study, and 1,000 to 1,500 subjects contributed by 6 global collaborators. The sample metadata nearly always contained a de-identified subject ID, COVID-19 status, age in years and sex. Where available, HLA class I and class II types were taken from metadata supplied by the sample provider and were not determined by assay-based typing. What the work shows at the level of the full study, not this receptor alone: Clinical and demographic metadata were provided uncurated, with the amount varying by source and participant.

Between the V and J ends, shortened by 6 bases and 0 bases respectively, the junction contains 9 bases. Per the germline V gene (reference sequence), LNHDA is the CDR1 and SQIVND is the CDR2. The CDR3 starts with the cysteine, ends with the phenylalanine, and has 13 residues. The entry retains the CDR3 DNA only, 39 bases that are in frame from base 1. TCRbeta CDR3 regions were amplified from genomic DNA by means of the immunoSEQ Assay, a bias-controlled multiplex PCR. In the original analysis: Within the assay, amplification of reference gene primers was used to estimate how many nucleated cells each sample contained. To quantify the absolute abundance of each unique TCRbeta CDR3 rearrangement, sequence reads were collapsed and filtered. For each sample, productive Simpson clonality was calculated as the square root of Simpson's diversity index across productive rearrangements. In its TCRdb copy, this immuneACCESS table keeps in-frame sequences only and misses some clones. Where compared with another copy, unresolved V genes explain less than half of these, and the others have no known cause. V and J calls and clone size follow that table, whereas D and trimming were derived from the DNA. The sample records about 280,000 clones, around nine tenths of which are singletons. Jointly, the top ten make up approximately 8.2% of the sample.

The chain is made from TRBV19 and TRBJ2-7, and TRBD2 may be the D gene, going by 6 matching bases. The receptor was isolated from a man in his forties with active or convalescent COVID-19. The sequenced material came from peripheral blood. The CDR3 protein sequence reads: CASSGGTSYEQYF. The DNA sequence is TGTGCCAGTAGCGGGGGTACCTCCTACGAGCAGTACTTC.